This T cell receptor (beta chain) was profiled in a study of blood T cell repertoires in COVID-19. TCRdb's table, derived via immunoSEQ multiplex PCR, lists solely in-frame clones and lacks some. Here the sample spans approximately 300,000 clones, about 82% being singletons. The specimen sequenced was peripheral blood. The receptor was derived from a woman aged 45-65 years with active or convalescent COVID-19.

The CDR3 coding sequence is TGTGCCAGCAGTCGGGAGGGCCGGGGCAATGAGCAGTTCTTC. This gives the protein CASSREGRGNEQFF. The chain employs TRBV2 and TRBJ2-1, with 8 positions matching TRBD2. This CDR3 contains 14 residues. Germline V gives CDR1 SNHLY, CDR2 FYNNEI. V lost 5 bases and J lost 6; bases outside the gene matches: 6.